In this sample, the clone carrying this TCR beta chain turned up many times. Its cognate antigen is unknown. Thyroid surgery took place with no prior treatment in any patient. As handled by the study authors: Variation in CDR3 across clinicopathological groups served as the basis for constructing a distant-metastasis classifier in papillary thyroid cancer. TCRdb re-called clones from the PCR reads using MiXCR. Here the V and J calls rest on TCRdb's processing, not on the authors' analysis. The sample includes about 24,000 clones, roughly 19% seen only once; the top ten take roughly 4.8%. This record belongs to a study of metastatic and nonmetastatic thyroid tumors. Study in general: From malignant and benign thyroid patients, repertoires in blood and in tumor or nodule tissue were compared.

Trimming took 1 base from V and 1 from J, leaving 14 bases between them. The CDR3 length is 16 residues. Looked up from germline, CDR1 is LGHDT and CDR2 is YNNKEL (reference sequence). Study-wide points: Significantly higher TCR beta diversity was reportedly seen in malignant thyroid tumors than benign nodules, in blood and tumor.

Sequences were obtained from blood. This TCR came from a male donor with papillary thyroid cancer or a benign thyroid nodule (not recorded which). Some clones in this sample may be carry-over from other donors' samples. J is TRBJ2-7 and V is TRBV3-1; the D gene is possibly TRBD1 (6 bases). For the CDR3, the DNA is TGTGCCAGCAGCCAAGGAAGGACAGTTATATCCTACGAGCAGTACTTC. Translated: CASSQGRTVISYEQYF.